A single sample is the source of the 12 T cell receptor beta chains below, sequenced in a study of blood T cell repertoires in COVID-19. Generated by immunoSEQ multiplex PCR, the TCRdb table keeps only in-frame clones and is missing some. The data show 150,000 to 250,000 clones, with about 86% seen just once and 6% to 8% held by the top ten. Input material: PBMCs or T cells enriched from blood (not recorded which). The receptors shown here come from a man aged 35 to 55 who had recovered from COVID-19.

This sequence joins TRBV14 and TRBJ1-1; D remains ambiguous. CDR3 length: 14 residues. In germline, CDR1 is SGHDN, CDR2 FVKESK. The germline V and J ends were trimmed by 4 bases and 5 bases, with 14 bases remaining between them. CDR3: CASSLGDVRTEAFF. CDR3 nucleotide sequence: TGTGCCAGCAGCCTCGGGGATGTCCGTACTGAAGCTTTCTTT.

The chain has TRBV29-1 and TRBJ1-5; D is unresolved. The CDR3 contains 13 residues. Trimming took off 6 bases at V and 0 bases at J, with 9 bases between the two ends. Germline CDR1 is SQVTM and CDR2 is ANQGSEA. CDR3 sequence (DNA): TGCAGCGTCCAGGAAAATAGCAATCAGCCCCAGCATTTT. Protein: CSVQENSNQPQHF. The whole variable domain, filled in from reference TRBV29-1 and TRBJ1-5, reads SAVISQKPSRDICQRGTSLTIQCQVDSQVTMMFWYRQQPGQSLTLIATANQGSEATYESGFVIDKFPISRPNLTFSTLTVSNMSPEDSSIYLCSVQENSNQPQHFGDGTRLSIL.

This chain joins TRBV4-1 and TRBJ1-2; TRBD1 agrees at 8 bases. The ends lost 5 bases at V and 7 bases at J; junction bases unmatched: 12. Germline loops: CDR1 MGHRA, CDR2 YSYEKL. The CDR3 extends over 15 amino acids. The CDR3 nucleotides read TGCGCCAGCAGCTATGGAGAGGACAGGGAGCTTGGCTACACCTTC. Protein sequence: CASSYGEDRELGYTF.

CDR3 sequence: CASSIRGFGQPQHF. The CDR3 nucleotides are TGTGCCAGTAGTATCCGGGGGTTTGGTCAGCCCCAGCATTTT. The rearrangement uses TRBV19 and TRBJ1-5; the D gene is possibly TRBD1 (5 bases). The CDR3 loop spans 14 amino acids. In germline, CDR1 is LNHDA, CDR2 SQIVND (reference sequence). Deletions cut 3 bases from V and 6 bases from J, with 12 bases between.

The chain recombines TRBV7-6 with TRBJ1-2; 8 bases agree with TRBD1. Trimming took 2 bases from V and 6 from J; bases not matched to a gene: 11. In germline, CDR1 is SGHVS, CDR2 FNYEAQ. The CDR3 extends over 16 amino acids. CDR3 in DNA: TGTGCCAGCAGCTTAAGGGGGACCCAGGGGGCGGATGGCTACACCTTC. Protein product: CASSLRGTQGADGYTF. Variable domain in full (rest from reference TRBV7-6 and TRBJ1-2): GAGVSQSPRYKVTKRGQDVALRCDPISGHVSLYWYRQALGQGPEFLTYFNYEAQQDKSGLPNDRFSAERPEGSISTLTIQRTEQRDSAMYRCASSLRGTQGADGYTFGSGTRLTVV.

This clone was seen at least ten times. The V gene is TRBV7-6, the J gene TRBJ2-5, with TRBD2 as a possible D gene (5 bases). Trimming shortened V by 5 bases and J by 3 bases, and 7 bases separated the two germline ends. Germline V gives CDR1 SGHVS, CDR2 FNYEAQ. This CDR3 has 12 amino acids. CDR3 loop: CASSRRKETQYF. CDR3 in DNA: TGTGCCAGCAGCCGGAGGAAAGAGACCCAGTACTTC.

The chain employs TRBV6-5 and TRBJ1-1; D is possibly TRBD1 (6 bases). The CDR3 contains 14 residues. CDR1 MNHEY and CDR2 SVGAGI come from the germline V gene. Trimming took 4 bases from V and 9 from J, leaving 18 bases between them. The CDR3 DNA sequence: TGTGCCAGCAGTTCTCAGGGGCCTCGTCCCCAAGCTTTCTTT. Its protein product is CASSSQGPRPQAFF.

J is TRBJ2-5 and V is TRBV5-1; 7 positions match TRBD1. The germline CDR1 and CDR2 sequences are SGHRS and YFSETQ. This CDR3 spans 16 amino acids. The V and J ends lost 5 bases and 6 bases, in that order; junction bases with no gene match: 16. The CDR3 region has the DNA TGCGCCAGCAGTACAGAAGGTGACAGGGAGCGGAAGACCCAGTACTTC. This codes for CASSTEGDRERKTQYF.

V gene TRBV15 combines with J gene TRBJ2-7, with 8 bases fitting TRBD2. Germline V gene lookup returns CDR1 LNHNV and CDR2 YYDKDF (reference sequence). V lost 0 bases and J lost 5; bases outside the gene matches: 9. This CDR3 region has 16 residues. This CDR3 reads CATSRDPTGGADEQYF. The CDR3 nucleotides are TGTGCCACCAGCAGAGATCCCACCGGGGGGGCCGACGAGCAGTACTTC.

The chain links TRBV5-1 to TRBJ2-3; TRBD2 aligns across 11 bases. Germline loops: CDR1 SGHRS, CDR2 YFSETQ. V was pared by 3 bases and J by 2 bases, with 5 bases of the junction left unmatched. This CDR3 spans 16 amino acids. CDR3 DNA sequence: TGCGCCAGCAGCTCGACTAGCGGGGTTATCACAGATACGCAGTATTTT. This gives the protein CASSSTSGVITDTQYF.

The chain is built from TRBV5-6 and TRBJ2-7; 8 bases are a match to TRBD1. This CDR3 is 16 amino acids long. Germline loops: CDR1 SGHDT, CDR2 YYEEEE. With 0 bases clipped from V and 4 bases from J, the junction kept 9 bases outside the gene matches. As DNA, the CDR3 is TGTGCCAGCAGCTTGGGCGGGACAGGTAACCGTTACGAGCAGTACTTC. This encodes CASSLGGTGNRYEQYF. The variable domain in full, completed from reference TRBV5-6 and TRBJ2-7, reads DAGVTQSPTHLIKTRGQQVTLRCSPKSGHDTVSWYQQALGQGPQFIFQYYEEEERQRGNFPDRFSGHQFPNYSSELNVNALLLGDSALYLCASSLGGTGNRYEQYFGPGTRLTVT.

CDR3 sequence reads: CASSRDTYNSPLHF. The DNA for the CDR3 is TGTGCCAGCAGCCGGGACACCTATAATTCACCCCTCCACTTT. The chain joins TRBV7-9 to TRBJ1-6, with a weak D call TRBD1 (6 bases). In germline, CDR1 is SEHNR, CDR2 FQNEAQ (reference sequence). Trimming took 5 bases from V and 2 from J, leaving 7 bases between them. The CDR3 covers 14 residues.